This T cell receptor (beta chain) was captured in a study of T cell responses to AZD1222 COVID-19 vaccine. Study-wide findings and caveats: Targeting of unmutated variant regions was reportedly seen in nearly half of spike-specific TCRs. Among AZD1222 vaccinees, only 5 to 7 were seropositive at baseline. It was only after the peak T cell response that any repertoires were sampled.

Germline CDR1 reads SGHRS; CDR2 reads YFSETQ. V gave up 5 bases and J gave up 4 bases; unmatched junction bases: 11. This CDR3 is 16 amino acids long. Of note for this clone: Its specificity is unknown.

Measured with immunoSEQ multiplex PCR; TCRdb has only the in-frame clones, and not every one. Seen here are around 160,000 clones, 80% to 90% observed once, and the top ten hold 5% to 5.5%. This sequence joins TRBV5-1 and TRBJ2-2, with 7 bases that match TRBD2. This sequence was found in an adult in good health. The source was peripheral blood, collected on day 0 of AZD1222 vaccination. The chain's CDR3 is CASRIGLAVTTGELFF. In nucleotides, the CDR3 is TGCGCCAGCAGGATAGGGCTAGCGGTGACCACCGGGGAGCTGTTTTTT.